A selection of T cell receptor beta chains follows, all from one sample in a study of blood T cell repertoires in COVID-19. Here immunoSEQ multiplex PCR was the method, and the copy in TCRdb shows in-frame clones only, minus some. The sample yields more than 300,000 clones, more than 85% seen once. Sequencing was carried out using PBMCs or T cells enriched from blood (not recorded which). The receptors were sampled from a woman between 25 and 40 years old who had recovered from COVID-19. CDR3s include the opening cysteine and the closing phenylalanine or tryptophan. Fields, in order: V gene, J gene, CDR3 protein.

V gene: TRBV29-1; J gene: TRBJ2-1; CDR3 protein: CSVVRLEFGNEQFF
V gene: TRBV19; J gene: TRBJ2-1; CDR3 protein: CASSMLGQGGNEQFF
V gene: TRBV5-5; J gene: TRBJ1-5; CDR3 protein: CASSFSEGGNQPQHF
V gene: TRBV19; J gene: TRBJ2-2; CDR3 protein: CASSIEGLARTGELFF
V gene: TRBV4-1; J gene: TRBJ2-3; CDR3 protein: CASSQGQGGADTQYF
V gene: TRBV28; J gene: TRBJ2-1; CDR3 protein: CASSLGAEQFF
V gene: TRBV3-1/TRBV3-2; J gene: TRBJ1-2; CDR3 protein: CASSLDGGQGAKGYTF
V gene: TRBV7-2; J gene: TRBJ2-7; CDR3 protein: CASSIQGGYEQYF
V gene: TRBV10-3; J gene: TRBJ2-7; CDR3 protein: CAISEWASYEQYF
V gene: TRBV5-4; J gene: TRBJ2-1; CDR3 protein: CASSRGTSGSYNEQFF
V gene: TRBV7-6; J gene: TRBJ2-7; CDR3 protein: CASSSGSRTGYYEQYF
V gene: TRBV2; J gene: TRBJ1-5; CDR3 protein: CASSEMGGNQPQHF
V gene: TRBV7-2; J gene: TRBJ2-1; CDR3 protein: CASSFQVGSEQFF
V gene: TRBV19; J gene: TRBJ1-3; CDR3 protein: CASNEGAGNTIYF
V gene: TRBV28; J gene: TRBJ1-2; CDR3 protein: CASSLGTGPLGYTF
V gene: TRBV28; J gene: TRBJ2-7; CDR3 protein: CATVSMGDEQYF
V gene: TRBV28; J gene: TRBJ1-4; CDR3 protein: CASSSYEPNEKLFF